The 15 T cell receptor beta chains below were found in one sample sequenced in a study of T cell changes during pregnancy in multiple sclerosis. Some clones are missing from TCRdb's copy, which holds only in-frame ones; the method was immunoSEQ multiplex PCR. The sample shows roughly 110,000 clones, 85% to 95% of them seen only once. This material consisted of peripheral blood, taken in the third trimester of pregnancy. The receptors shown here come from a female donor in good health, enrolled as a control in a pregnancy study.

The chain employs TRBV10-3 and TRBJ2-3; TRBD1 might be the D (5 bases). Germline CDR1 reads ENHRY; CDR2 reads SYGVKD. The ends were cut back, 6 bases at V and 0 bases at J, with 10 bases in the middle. This CDR3 contains 14 residues. In DNA, the CDR3 is TGTGCCATCAGGGCAGGGATTAGCACAGATACGCAGTATTTT. Translating gives CAIRAGISTDTQYF.

The J gene is TRBJ2-1, the V gene TRBV29-1; 11 nucleotides align to TRBD1. The CDR3 has 14 residues. The germline gives CDR1 SQVTM, CDR2 ANQGSEA. With 3 bases clipped from V and 3 bases from J, the junction kept 1 base outside the gene matches. The CDR3 region is CSVEGTGGYNEQFF. Here the CDR3 DNA reads TGCAGCGTTGAGGGGACAGGGGGCTACAATGAGCAGTTCTTC.

This chain links TRBV7-2 with TRBJ2-7, with a tentative D call TRBD1 (6 bases). Germline CDR1 reads SGHTA; CDR2 reads FQGNSA. The germline V and J ends were trimmed by 0 bases and 6 bases, with 15 bases remaining between them. The CDR3 is 15 residues long. The CDR3 region is CASSLAGTGYSEQYF. The CDR3, as DNA: TGTGCCAGCAGCTTAGCCGGAACAGGGTACAGCGAGCAGTACTTC.

J is TRBJ1-6 and V is TRBV6-5; D remains ambiguous. This CDR3 contains 8 residues. V shed 11 bases and J shed 11 bases, with 4 bases lying between them. Germline values: CDR1 MNHEY, CDR2 SVGAGI. The CDR3 DNA follows: TGTGCCTCCACACCCCTCCACTTT. It translates to CASTPLHF.

This clone was picked up one time. The chain combines TRBV7-2 with TRBJ2-1, with TRBD2 matching over 8 bases. Germline-derived CDR1 and CDR2 are SGHTA and FQGNSA. V lost 2 bases, J lost 5 bases, and 8 bases stayed unmatched. The CDR3 sequence is 16 residues long. This CDR3 reads CASSLWSRLANNEQFF. DNA for the CDR3: TGTGCCAGCAGCTTATGGTCCCGACTAGCGAACAATGAGCAGTTCTTC.

This sequence joins TRBV7-3 and TRBJ2-2; TRBD2 matches at 8 bases. V lost 5 bases, J lost 4 bases, and 9 bases stayed unmatched. Germline V CDR1 and CDR2: SGHTA, FQGTGA. The CDR3 runs 16 residues. CDR3 nucleotide sequence: TGTGCCAGCAGCCCCGGGACTAGGTCGTCCACCGGGGAGCTGTTTTTT. This gives the protein CASSPGTRSSTGELFF.

The gene calls are TRBV7-6 and TRBJ2-1, with D maybe TRBD2 (6 bases). Germline-derived CDR1 and CDR2 are SGHVS and FNYEAQ. CDR3 size: 13 residues. Trimming stripped 5 bases from V and 10 bases from J, with 15 bases between. CDR3 nucleotide sequence: TGTGCCAGCAGCATAGTGCGAAGCGGGGAGCAGTTCTTC. Its protein product is CASSIVRSGEQFF.

The chain combines TRBV30 with TRBJ1-5; D is undetermined. The V gene's germline CDR1 is GTSNPN and CDR2 SVGIG (reference sequence). Trimming cost V 2 bases and J 5 bases, with 13 bases left between them. CDR3 length equals 14 residues. CDR3: CAWSKVSEDQPQHF. The CDR3 DNA sequence: TGTGCCTGGAGTAAGGTTTCGGAGGATCAGCCCCAGCATTTT.

The V and J genes are TRBV27 and TRBJ1-2; D gene unclear. The CDR3 covers 13 residues. Trimming removed 0 bases from V and 8 bases from J, with 10 bases in between. The germline V gene has CDR1 MNHEY and CDR2 SMNVEV (reference sequence). The CDR3: CASSLSEEDGYTF. The CDR3 DNA is TGTGCCAGCAGTTTATCGGAGGAGGACGGCTACACCTTC.

This clone was detected once. The CDR3 DNA is TGTGCCAGCATACAGGGGTGGGAGCAGTACTTC. Protein product: CASIQGWEQYF. The rearrangement joins TRBV21-1 to TRBJ2-7; the D segment call TRBD1 is taken from the table without a DNA check. TRBV21-1 has pseudogene status. The CDR3 runs to 11 residues.

The J gene is TRBJ2-2, the V gene TRBV29-1, with 7 bases aligning to TRBD1. The germline V gene has CDR1 SQVTM and CDR2 ANQGSEA. This CDR3 is 16 amino acids long. V lost 7 bases, J lost 0 bases, and 11 bases stayed unmatched. In nucleotides, the CDR3 is TGCAGCGCCTTTGGGGACAGCAATTCGAACACCGGGGAGCTGTTTTTT. Protein: CSAFGDSNSNTGELFF.

The chain recombines TRBV27 with TRBJ1-1; 7 nucleotides match TRBD1. Germline CDR1 is MNHEY and CDR2 is SMNVEV (reference sequence). This CDR3 has 18 amino acids. Germline trimming cut 4 bases from V and 3 bases from J; bases unmatched to any gene: 17. The CDR3 DNA follows: TGTGCCAGCAGTTCCAGGGGGAGTCGACAGCAGGGCGACACTGAAGCTTTCTTT. This encodes CASSSRGSRQQGDTEAFF.

The DNA for the CDR3 is TGCGCCAGCAGCCAAGATTCTGGCGGGGAAGCTTTCTTT. Translated: CASSQDSGGEAFF. The chain joins TRBV4-3 to TRBJ1-1, with D unclear. Germline V gene sequence: CDR1 LGHNA, CDR2 YSLEER. The V gene lost 0 bases and the J gene lost 8 bases, with 10 bases spanning the gap. The CDR3 is 13 residues long.

J is TRBJ2-5 and V is TRBV29-1, with 8 bases that match TRBD2. The length of the CDR3 is 13 residues. Germline V gene sequence: CDR1 SQVTM, CDR2 ANQGSEA. With V trimmed by 4 bases and J by 3 bases, 4 bases remained unmatched. CDR3 nucleotides: TGCAGCGTTGCCGGACTAGCAGAAGAGACCCAGTACTTC. This gives the protein CSVAGLAEETQYF.

V usage is TRBV9 and J usage is TRBJ2-5; D might be TRBD2 (6 bases). The CDR3 has 15 residues. V lost 1 base, J lost 5 bases, and 15 bases lay in between. CDR1 SGDLS and CDR2 YYNGEE come from the germline V gene. CDR3 residues: CASSVWIGSGETQYF. The DNA for the CDR3 is TGTGCCAGCAGCGTATGGATCGGGAGTGGGGAGACCCAGTACTTC. Full variable domain (missing parts from reference TRBV9 and TRBJ2-5): DSGVTQTPKHLITATGQRVTLRCSPRSGDLSVYWYQQSLDQGLQFLIQYYNGEERAKGNILERFSAQQFPDLHSELNLSSLELGDSALYFCASSVWIGSGETQYFGPGTRLLVL.